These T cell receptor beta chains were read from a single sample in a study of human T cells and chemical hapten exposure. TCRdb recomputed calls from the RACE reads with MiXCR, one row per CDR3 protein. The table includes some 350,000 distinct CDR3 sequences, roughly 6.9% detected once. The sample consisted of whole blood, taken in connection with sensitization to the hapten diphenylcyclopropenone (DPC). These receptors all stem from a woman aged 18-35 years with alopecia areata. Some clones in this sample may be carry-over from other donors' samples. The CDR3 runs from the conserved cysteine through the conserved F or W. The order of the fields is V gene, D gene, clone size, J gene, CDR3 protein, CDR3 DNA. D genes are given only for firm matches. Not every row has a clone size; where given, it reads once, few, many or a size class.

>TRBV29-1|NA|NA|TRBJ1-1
CSVDGNTEAFF
TGCAGCGTTGACGGTAACACTGAAGCTTTCTTT
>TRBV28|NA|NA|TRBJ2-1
CASLSGGSYNEQFF
TGTGCCTCCCTTAGTGGGGGATCCTACAATGAGCAGTTCTTC
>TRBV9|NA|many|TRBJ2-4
CASSVAQGIQYF
TGTGCCAGCAGCGTAGCCCAGGGAATTCAGTACTTC
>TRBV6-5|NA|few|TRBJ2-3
CASGRTASTDTQYF
TGTGCCAGCGGTAGGACAGCTAGCACAGATACGCAGTATTTT
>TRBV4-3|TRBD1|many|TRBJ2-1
CASSQAVRQGWTEQFF
TGCGCCAGCAGCCAAGCTGTACGACAGGGGTGGACTGAGCAGTTCTTC
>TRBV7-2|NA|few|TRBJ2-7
CASSSRSPDEQYF
TGTGCCAGCAGTTCTAGGAGCCCCGACGAGCAGTACTTC
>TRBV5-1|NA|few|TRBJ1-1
CASSLGEGLNTEAFF
TGCGCCAGCAGCTTGGGGGAGGGCCTGAACACTGAAGCTTTCTTT
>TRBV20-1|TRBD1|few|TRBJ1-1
CSVREGAGTEAFF
TGCAGTGTGAGAGAGGGGGCGGGTACTGAAGCTTTCTTT
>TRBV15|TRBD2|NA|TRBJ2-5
CATSPGLAETQYF
TGTGCCACCAGCCCTGGACTAGCAGAGACCCAGTACTTC
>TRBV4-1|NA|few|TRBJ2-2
CASSQNSANTGELFF
TGCGCCAGCAGCCAAAATTCGGCCAACACCGGGGAGCTGTTTTTT
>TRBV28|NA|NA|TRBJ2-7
CASTLRGPDYEQYF
TGTGCCAGCACCCTCAGAGGGCCCGACTACGAGCAGTACTTC
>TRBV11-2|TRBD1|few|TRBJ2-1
CASSRNTGGTYNEQFF
TGTGCCAGCAGCCGCAATACAGGGGGAACGTACAATGAGCAGTTCTTC
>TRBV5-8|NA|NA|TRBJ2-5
CATASQRRSFLKETQYF
TGTGCCACCGCCTCACAGAGGAGGAGCTTCCTTAAAGAGACCCAGTACTTC
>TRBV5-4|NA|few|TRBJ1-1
CASSLVRTTMNTEAFF
TGTGCCAGCAGCTTGGTCAGGACTACTATGAACACTGAAGCTTTCTTT
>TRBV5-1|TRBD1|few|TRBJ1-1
CASRQTGAKPVEAFF
TGCGCCAGCCGTCAGACAGGGGCCAAGCCGGTTGAAGCTTTCTTT
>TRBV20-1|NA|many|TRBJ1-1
CSANGMNTEAFF
TGCAGTGCTAACGGGATGAACACTGAAGCTTTCTTT
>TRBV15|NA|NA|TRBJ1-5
CATSREIHQPQHF
TGTGCCACCAGTAGGGAGATCCATCAGCCCCAGCATTTT
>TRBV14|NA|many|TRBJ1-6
CASSQERRHRESYNSPLHF
TGTGCCAGCAGCCAAGAAAGGCGTCACAGGGAATCCTATAATTCACCCCTCCACTTT
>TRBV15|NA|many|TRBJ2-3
CATSEGVWTASTDTQYF
TGTGCCACCAGCGAGGGGGTATGGACGGCTAGCACAGATACGCAGTATTTT
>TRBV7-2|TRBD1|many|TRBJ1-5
CASSLNAQGANQPQHF
TGTGCCAGCAGCTTGAATGCGCAGGGGGCAAATCAGCCCCAGCATTTT
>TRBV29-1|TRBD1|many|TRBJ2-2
CSVAWDSGAGELFF
TGCAGCGTTGCGTGGGACAGCGGAGCCGGGGAGCTGTTTTTT
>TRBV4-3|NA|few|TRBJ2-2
CASSQDGWDTGELFF
TGCGCCAGCAGCCAAGATGGGTGGGACACCGGGGAGCTGTTTTTT
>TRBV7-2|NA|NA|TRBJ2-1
CASSPGGISSNEQFF
TGTGCCAGCAGCCCTGGGGGTATCTCCTCCAATGAGCAGTTCTTC
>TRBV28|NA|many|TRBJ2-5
CASSSPPGRRETQYF
TGTGCCAGCAGTTCCCCGCCGGGACGCCGAGAGACCCAGTACTTC
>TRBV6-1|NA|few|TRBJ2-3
CASRKEDTQYF
TGTGCCAGCAGGAAGGAAGATACGCAGTATTTT
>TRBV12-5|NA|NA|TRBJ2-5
CASGRGGGGQETQYF
TGTGCTAGTGGTCGAGGGGGGGGCGGACAAGAGACCCAGTACTTC
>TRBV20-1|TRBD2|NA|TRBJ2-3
CSARDSLAGVTDTQYF
TGCAGTGCTAGAGATTCGCTAGCGGGGGTCACAGATACGCAGTATTTT
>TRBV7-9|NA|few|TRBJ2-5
CASSLSLGQETQYF
TGTGCCAGCAGCTTATCCCTGGGCCAAGAGACCCAGTACTTC
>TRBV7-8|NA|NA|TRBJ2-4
CASSLISGARNIQYF
TGTGCCAGCAGCTTAATTTCAGGGGCCAGAAACATTCAGTACTTC
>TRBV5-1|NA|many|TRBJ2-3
CASSSGLESTDTQYF
TGCGCCAGCAGCTCAGGACTGGAGAGCACAGATACGCAGTATTTT
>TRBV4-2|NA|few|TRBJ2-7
CASSQRSTHEQYF
TGTGCCAGCAGCCAAAGATCGACCCACGAGCAGTACTTC
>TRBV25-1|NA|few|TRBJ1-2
CASSEEGTYGYTF
TGTGCCAGCAGTGAAGAGGGGACCTATGGCTACACCTTC
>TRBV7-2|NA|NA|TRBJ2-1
CASSFGVNEQFF
TGTGCCAGCAGCTTCGGGGTCAACGAGCAGTTCTTC
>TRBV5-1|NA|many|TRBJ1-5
CASSLTGRDQPQHF
TGCGCCAGCAGCTTGACAGGGAGGGATCAGCCCCAGCATTTT
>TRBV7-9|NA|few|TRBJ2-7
CASSLGGVSQTYEQYF
TGTGCCAGCAGCTTAGGAGGGGTATCCCAAACCTACGAGCAGTACTTC
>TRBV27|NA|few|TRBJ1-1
CAISRGWVVKGTEAFF
TGTGCCATCAGCAGGGGATGGGTTGTGAAAGGCACTGAAGCTTTCTTT
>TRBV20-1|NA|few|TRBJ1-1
CSAHRRGGTAFF
TGCAGTGCCCACCGGCGAGGGGGTACGGCTTTCTTT
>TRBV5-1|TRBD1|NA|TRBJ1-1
CASSPTRKDRGRVATEAFF
TGCGCCAGCAGCCCCACCCGGAAAGACAGGGGGCGAGTAGCCACTGAAGCTTTCTTT
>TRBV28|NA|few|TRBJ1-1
CASGPRGTEAFF
TGTGCCAGCGGCCCTCGCGGCACTGAAGCTTTCTTT
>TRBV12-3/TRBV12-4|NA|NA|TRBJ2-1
CASSYSNGEQFF
TGTGCCAGCAGTTACTCGAACGGGGAGCAGTTCTTC
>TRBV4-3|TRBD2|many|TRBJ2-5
CASSQALAGAETQYF
TGCGCCAGCAGCCAAGCTCTAGCGGGGGCAGAGACCCAGTACTTC
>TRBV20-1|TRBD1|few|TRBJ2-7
CSARVWDRSEYEQYF
TGCAGTGCTAGAGTCTGGGACAGGTCTGAGTACGAGCAGTACTTC
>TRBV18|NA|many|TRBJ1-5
CASSPETGNQPQHF
TGTGCCAGCTCACCAGAGACGGGGAATCAGCCCCAGCATTTT
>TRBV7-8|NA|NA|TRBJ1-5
CASSRSGDQPQHF
TGTGCCAGCAGCCGTTCGGGAGATCAGCCCCAGCATTTT
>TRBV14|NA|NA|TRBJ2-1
CASSQDLRDEQFF
TGTGCCAGCAGCCAAGATTTACGGGATGAGCAGTTCTTC